These 5 T cell receptor beta chains share one sample of origin, sequenced in a study of Graves' ophthalmopathy and Graves' hyperthyroidism. TCR beta CDR3 regions were amplified from RNA transcripts. Second-round multiplex PCR came after first-round RT-PCR with HTBI primers. TCRdb reprocessed the multiplex PCR reads with MiXCR, giving one entry per CDR3 protein. In the table there are roughly 700,000 distinct CDR3 sequences, roughly 41% of which are singletons. The sample taken for sequencing was peripheral blood. These receptors came from an adult man with Graves' ophthalmopathy.

The chain couples TRBV10-1 to TRBJ2-5, with 8 nucleotides matching TRBD2. The germline V gene encodes CDR1 WNHNN and CDR2 SYGVQD (reference sequence). V was clipped by 3 bases and J by 4 bases; unmatched bases: 4. The CDR3 loop spans 14 amino acids. This CDR3 is CASSEGSGRETQYF. The DNA of the CDR3 is TGCGCCAGCAGTGAAGGCAGCGGGAGAGAGACCCAGTACTTC.

Note on this clonotype: A junction boundary mismatches the germline segment, possibly from a read error. The gene calls are TRBV14 and TRBJ2-7; D ambiguous. This CDR3 spans 13 amino acids. Germline V gives CDR1 SGHDN, CDR2 FVKESK. CDR3 loop: CASSQVRAAEQCF. CDR3 nucleotides: TGTGCCAGCAGCCAAGTTCGGGCGGCCGAGCAGTGCTTC.

This clonotype was detected only once. The CDR3 loop reads CASRQSQDRRYEQYF. The CDR3 DNA reads as TGTGCCAGTAGACAAAGCCAGGACCGTCGCTACGAGCAGTACTTC. This chain uses TRBV19 with TRBJ2-7; D uncertain. The CDR3 loop spans 15 amino acids. V lost 6 bases to trimming and J lost 3 bases, with 18 bases between them. Looked up from germline, CDR1 is LNHDA and CDR2 is SQIVND (reference sequence).

The CDR3 reads CASSVEGTAGGNTIYF. DNA for the CDR3: TGTGCCAGCAGCGTAGAGGGGACGGCTGGTGGAAACACCATATATTTT. The chain couples TRBV9 to TRBJ1-3; TRBD1 might be the D (5 bases). This CDR3 contains 16 residues. Germline CDR1 reads SGDLS; CDR2 reads YYNGEE. Trimming stripped 0 bases from V and 3 bases from J, with 13 bases between. The full variable domain, rest sourced from reference TRBV9 and TRBJ1-3, is DSGVTQTPKHLITATGQRVTLRCSPRSGDLSVYWYQQSLDQGLQFLIQYYNGEERAKGNILERFSAQQFPDLHSELNLSSLELGDSALYFCASSVEGTAGGNTIYFGEGSWLTVV.

This chain joins TRBV29-1 and TRBJ2-7; maybe TRBD1 (6 bases). Trimming took off 6 bases at V and 0 bases at J, with 12 bases between the two ends. CDR1 and CDR2 from the germline V gene are SQVTM and ANQGSEA. The CDR3 has 13 amino acids. The CDR3 sequence is CSVRTVLSYEQYF. The CDR3 nucleotides read TGCAGCGTCCGGACAGTCCTCTCCTACGAGCAGTACTTC.